The clone carrying this T cell receptor (beta chain) has a count of ten or more. Its antigen is unidentified. The length of the CDR3 is 14 residues. The junction had 6 bases not matched to a gene; V was cut back by 4 bases and J by 3 bases. Looked up from germline, CDR1 is MDHEN and CDR2 is SYDVKM. This specimen comes from a study of T cells in Graves' hyperthyroidism and ophthalmopathy. General study findings and limits: Ophthalmopathy onset followed model prediction by a median roughly 6 months.

RNA transcripts were the template for amplifying TCR beta CDR3 regions. TCR CDR3 regions were first amplified by RT-PCR with HTBI primers. TCRdb ran MiXCR on the multiplex PCR reads and lists one entry per CDR3 protein. The repertoire holds more than 500,000 distinct CDR3 sequences, with roughly 17% as singletons. The receptor's source is a woman in her twenties or thirties with Graves' hyperthyroidism. What was sequenced was blood. The chain carries TRBV28 and TRBJ2-7; 7 bases agree with TRBD1. Written as DNA, the CDR3 is TGTGCCAGCAGTTCACGGGGACAGCGCTACGAGCAGTACTTC. The encoded protein is CASSSRGQRYEQYF.